The 32 T cell receptor beta chains below all came from one sample that was sequenced in a study of control samples from healthy donors and cancer patients. Some clones are missing from TCRdb's copy, which holds only in-frame ones; the method was immunoSEQ multiplex PCR. The sample consists of 79,000 or so clones, 85% to 90% of them appearing once. Material for sequencing was PBMCs. These receptors all come from a woman aged 45-60 years with colorectal cancer.

The CDR3 spells CASSATVHEQYV. CDR3 nucleotide sequence: TGCGCCAGCAGTGCGACAGTTCACGAGCAGTACGTC. This chain uses TRBV10-2 with TRBJ2-7; perhaps TRBD1 as D (5 bases). Trimming pared 4 bases from V and 5 bases from J, leaving 9 bases between. Germline lookup yields CDR1 WSHSY and CDR2 SAAADI. The CDR3 totals 12 residues.

This clone occurred once. The chain employs TRBV5-1 and TRBJ1-4; possibly TRBD1 for D (6 bases). CDR1 is SGHRS, CDR2 YFSETQ, per germline. The CDR3 length is 14 residues. V lost 0 bases, J lost 5 bases, and 8 bases lay in between. The CDR3 loop reads CASSLEGGNEKLFF. CDR3 DNA sequence: TGCGCCAGCAGCTTGGAGGGGGGAAATGAAAAACTGTTTTTT.

This clone was counted only a few times. The J gene is TRBJ1-1, the V gene TRBV6-2 or TRBV6-3; D unresolved. CDR3 length equals 16 residues. Trimming shortened V by 5 bases and J by 2 bases, and 18 bases separated the two germline ends. Germline values: CDR1 MNHEY, CDR2 SVGEGT. CDR3 residues: CASSPPLLSGNTEAFF. The CDR3 nucleotides read TGTGCCAGCAGTCCGCCCTTGTTGTCGGGAAACACTGAAGCTTTCTTT.

The chain has TRBV15 and TRBJ1-6, with D possibly being TRBD1 (6 bases). Germline CDR1 and CDR2: LNHNV and YYDKDF (reference sequence). There are 16 residues in the CDR3. V was clipped by 4 bases and J by 5 bases, with 15 bases between them. The CDR3 is CATSNPRTVNNSPLHF. The CDR3 DNA is TGTGCCACCAGCAACCCAAGGACAGTGAATAATTCACCCCTCCACTTT.

This clone was seen more than once but under ten times. This chain uses TRBV10-3 with TRBJ2-7; 8 bases align to TRBD1. The CDR3 has 17 amino acids. CDR1 and CDR2 (germline): ENHRY, SYGVKD. V was clipped by 3 bases and J by 2 bases; unmatched bases: 12. CDR3 region: CAISDSPDRGKTYEQYV. DNA of the CDR3: TGTGCCATCAGTGATTCACCTGACAGGGGCAAGACCTACGAGCAGTACGTC.

The chain uses TRBV10-3 and TRBJ1-2; D gene ambiguous. The CDR3 is made up of 13 amino acids. Trimming took off 10 bases at V and 0 bases at J, with 12 bases between the two ends. Germline values: CDR1 ENHRY, CDR2 SYGVKD. The CDR3 reads CATQVMTNYGYTF. DNA of the CDR3: TGTGCCACGCAGGTGATGACTAACTATGGCTACACCTTC.

The rearrangement links TRBV18 to TRBJ2-1, with 12 bases fitting TRBD2. After removal of 8 bases from V and 8 bases from J, the junction contained 10 bases not matched to a gene. CDR1 and CDR2 from the germline V gene are KGHSH and LQKENI. The CDR3 has 15 residues. CDR3 sequence: CASTAASGGVDEQFF. The CDR3, as DNA: TGTGCCAGCACCGCGGCTAGCGGGGGGGTGGATGAGCAGTTCTTC. The full variable domain, with the rest looked up from reference TRBV18 and TRBJ2-1, is NAGVMQNPRHLVRRRGQEARLRCSPMKGHSHVYWYRQLPEEGLKFMVYLQKENIIDESGMPKERFSAEFPKEGPSILRIQQVVRGDSAAYFCASTAASGGVDEQFFGPGTRLTVL.

This clone was counted a few times. This chain links TRBV27 with TRBJ1-6, with D unresolved. V was pared by 2 bases and J by 0 bases, with 11 bases between. Germline V gene lookup returns CDR1 MNHEY and CDR2 SMNVEV (reference sequence). The length of the CDR3 is 17 residues. The CDR3: CASSLEEPRSYNSPLHF. CDR3 bases: TGTGCCAGCAGTTTAGAGGAGCCCCGCTCCTATAATTCACCCCTCCACTTT.

This clone has only one observation. The V and J genes are TRBV19 and TRBJ2-1; D is perhaps TRBD2 (5 bases). CDR3 length: 15 residues. Trimming shortened V by 3 bases and J by 7 bases, and 16 bases separated the two germline ends. Germline V gene sequence: CDR1 LNHDA, CDR2 SQIVND (reference sequence). The CDR3 DNA follows: TGTGCCAGTAGTATTACCAGCGGCCCTCCGAATGAGCAGTTCTTC. Translating it yields CASSITSGPPNEQFF.

The chain employs TRBV2 and TRBJ1-1; the match to TRBD1 covers 8 bases. Losses at the gene ends were 8 bases for V and 3 bases for J; bases not matched to a gene: 8. This CDR3 is built from 14 residues. Germline V gives CDR1 SNHLY, CDR2 FYNNEI. CDR3 DNA: TGTGCCAGCCGAAACCAGGGGGCTCACACTGAAGCTTTCTTT. Its protein product is CASRNQGAHTEAFF.

J is TRBJ1-6 and V is TRBV2; 7 bases are a match to TRBD1. V trimming: 6 bases; J trimming: 4 bases; junction bases outside the gene matches: 18. The CDR3 extends over 19 amino acids. Germline lookup yields CDR1 SNHLY and CDR2 FYNNEI. This chain's CDR3 is CASRATRTGGTVYNSPLHF. The CDR3 DNA reads as TGTGCCAGCAGGGCCACCCGAACTGGGGGGACAGTTTATAATTCACCCCTCCACTTT.

The rearrangement links TRBV10-1 to TRBJ2-3; D is undetermined. The CDR3 has 13 amino acids. The germline V gene has CDR1 WNHNN and CDR2 SYGVQD (reference sequence). V lost 0 bases and J lost 8, with 9 bases in between. The CDR3 protein is CASSESGQATQYF. The CDR3 region has the DNA TGCGCCAGCAGTGAGTCTGGGCAGGCTACGCAGTATTTT.

The CDR3, as DNA: TGCGCCAGCAGCCAAGATCAGCCAGGGGGGCACTCTGGAAACACCATATATTTT. Translated, it gives CASSQDQPGGHSGNTIYF. V gene TRBV4-3 combines with J gene TRBJ1-3; 7 positions agree with TRBD1. The CDR3 spans 18 residues. CDR1 and CDR2 from the germline V gene are LGHNA and YSLEER. Trimming removed 0 bases from V and 0 bases from J; junction bases left unmatched: 8.

DNA for the CDR3: TGCGCCAGCAGCTTGGGATTGGCACTTTATAATTCACCCCTCCACTTT. It encodes CASSLGLALYNSPLHF. The J gene is TRBJ1-6, the V gene TRBV5-1; D remains ambiguous. There are 16 residues in the CDR3. With 0 bases removed from V and 4 bases from J, the gap between germline ends came to 11 bases. Germline-derived CDR1 and CDR2 are SGHRS and YFSETQ.

The V gene is TRBV3-1 (or the pseudogene TRBV3-2), the J gene TRBJ2-3; 9 bases are a match to TRBD2. The V gene end was trimmed by 6 bases and the J gene end by 8 bases; junction bases not matched to a gene: 12. CDR1 and CDR2 from the germline V gene are LGHDT and YNNKEL (reference sequence). This CDR3 region has 15 residues. CDR3 sequence (DNA): TGTGCCAGCAGTCAAAGTCAAGCGGGGGGAGGTACGCAGTATTTT. This sequence encodes CASSQSQAGGGTQYF.

The chain employs TRBV10-2 and TRBJ1-1; D remains ambiguous. The CDR3 covers 11 residues. V lost 0 bases and J lost 11, with 7 bases in between. Germline V gene data show CDR1 as WSHSY and CDR2 as SAAADI. The CDR3 sequence: CASSESVGAFF. The CDR3 DNA reads TGCGCCAGCAGTGAGTCGGTGGGGGCTTTCTTT.

The chain's CDR3 is CASSLQGGNSPLHF. CDR3 coding DNA: TGCGCCAGCAGCCTCCAGGGGGGGAATTCACCCCTCCACTTT. The V and J genes are TRBV4-3 and TRBJ1-6; TRBD1 matches 7 bases. Germline CDR1 is LGHNA and CDR2 is YSLEER. CDR3 length: 14 amino acids. Trimming removed 4 bases from V and 7 bases from J; junction bases left unmatched: 4.

The V gene is TRBV29-1, the J gene TRBJ1-2; 10 bases match TRBD1. The CDR3 is made up of 13 amino acids. The V and J ends lost 5 bases and 8 bases, in that order; junction bases with no gene match: 8. Per the germline V gene, CDR1 is SQVTM and CDR2 is ANQGSEA. In nucleotides, the CDR3 is TGCAGCGTTTTCCGGGACAGGGGTAGGGGCTACACCTTC. It is translated as CSVFRDRGRGYTF.

The chain employs TRBV10-1 and TRBJ2-1, with D perhaps matching TRBD1 (6 bases). The CDR3 is 16 amino acids. V was cut by 4 bases and J by 0 bases, with 13 bases left in between. Germline-derived CDR1 and CDR2 are WNHNN and SYGVQD (reference sequence). The CDR3 protein is CASSGRQDSSYNEQFF. The CDR3 region has the DNA TGCGCCAGCAGTGGTCGACAGGACAGCTCCTACAATGAGCAGTTCTTC.

The chain joins TRBV27 to TRBJ2-1, with no clear D. V was pared by 5 bases and J by 5 bases, with 13 bases between. The V gene's germline CDR1 is MNHEY and CDR2 SMNVEV (reference sequence). The length of the CDR3 is 14 residues. CDR3 bases: TGTGCCAGCAGTGCAATTACGACCCACAATGAGCAGTTCTTC. This sequence encodes CASSAITTHNEQFF.

The rearrangement joins TRBV5-6 to TRBJ1-2; tentative D call: TRBD1 (5 bases). The CDR3 has 15 residues. V dropped 1 base and J dropped 4 bases, with 14 bases sitting between them. CDR1 is SGHDT, CDR2 YYEEEE, per germline. CDR3 nucleotide sequence: TGTGCCAGCAGCTTGTATCGGGAAAGGGGCTATGGCTACACCTTC. Residues: CASSLYRERGYGYTF.

The V gene is TRBV5-6, the J gene TRBJ2-1; a possible D gene is TRBD1 (6 bases). Germline-derived CDR1 and CDR2 are SGHDT and YYEEEE. The V and J ends lost 1 base and 5 bases respectively, with 13 bases between them. The CDR3 spans 15 residues. The CDR3: CASSLLGASNNEQFF. The CDR3 DNA follows: TGTGCCAGCAGCTTGTTGGGGGCGTCTAACAATGAGCAGTTCTTC.

The chain joins TRBV4-3 to TRBJ2-3; D not resolved. CDR3 length: 14 residues. CDR1 and CDR2 (germline): LGHNA, YSLEER. V lost 4 bases and J lost 1, with 9 bases in between. The CDR3 loop reads CASSPTRGTDTQYF. The CDR3, as DNA: TGCGCCAGCAGCCCGACGCGTGGCACAGATACGCAGTATTTT.

This chain joins TRBV4-1 and TRBJ1-1; 8 bases align to TRBD1. CDR3 length equals 15 residues. The germline V gene encodes CDR1 MGHRA and CDR2 YSYEKL. Trimming removed 5 bases from V and 2 bases from J; junction bases left unmatched: 7. The CDR3 DNA reads TGCGCCAGCAGCATACCCGGACAGGGAAACACTGAAGCTTTCTTT. Amino acids: CASSIPGQGNTEAFF.

This clone was seen only once. The V call is TRBV5-5, the J call TRBJ2-1; D ambiguous. The CDR3 extends over 16 amino acids. In germline, CDR1 is SGHKS, CDR2 YYEKEE (reference sequence). V lost 0 bases and J lost 0, with 10 bases in between. In DNA form, the CDR3 reads TGTGCCAGCAGCTTGGGGTCCACGAGCTCCTACAATGAGCAGTTCTTC. Its protein product is CASSLGSTSSYNEQFF.

The chain is built from TRBV15 and TRBJ2-7, with 15 bases that match TRBD2. The CDR3 is made up of 15 amino acids. CDR1 is LNHNV and CDR2 is YYDKDF in the germline V gene (reference sequence). V lost 3 bases and J lost 5; bases outside the gene matches: 2. The CDR3, as DNA: TGTGCCACCAGCAGGGGACTAGCGGGGGGAGACGAGCAGTACGTC. Residues: CATSRGLAGGDEQYV.

The chain combines TRBV30 with TRBJ2-5; D remains unclear. Germline V gene data show CDR1 as GTSNPN and CDR2 as SVGIG (reference sequence). V lost 2 bases to trimming and J lost 5 bases, with 9 bases between them. This CDR3 comprises 12 residues. CDR3 amino acids: CAWSRPGETQYF. The CDR3 nucleotides are TGTGCCTGGAGTCGGCCCGGGGAGACCCAGTACTTC.

The gene calls are TRBV15 and TRBJ1-1, with 8 bases lining up with TRBD1. This CDR3 contains 14 residues. After removal of 2 bases from V and 4 bases from J, the junction contained 3 bases not matched to a gene. CDR1 and CDR2 from the germline V gene are LNHNV and YYDKDF (reference sequence). Here the CDR3 reads CATSRKTGGTEAFF. CDR3 nucleotides: TGTGCCACCAGCAGAAAAACAGGGGGCACTGAAGCTTTCTTT.

J is TRBJ2-5 and V is TRBV7-8; 10 nucleotides agree with TRBD1. V was clipped by 4 bases and J by 5 bases; unmatched bases: 10. There are 16 residues in the CDR3. The germline V gene encodes CDR1 SGHVS and CDR2 FQNEAQ. The CDR3 DNA follows: TGTGCCAGCAGCTCGCTCCGGGACAGGGGAGGTGAGACCCAGTACTTC. Protein: CASSSLRDRGGETQYF.

V usage is TRBV24-1 and J usage is TRBJ2-2, with D uncertain. The V and J ends lost 2 bases and 0 bases respectively, with 9 bases between them. This CDR3 has 16 amino acids. The germline V gene encodes CDR1 KGHDR and CDR2 SFDVKD. CDR3 region: CATSDWSRTNTGELFF. The CDR3 coding sequence is TGTGCCACCAGTGATTGGTCCAGAACGAACACCGGGGAGCTGTTTTTT.

This clone was found once. The chain links TRBV5-1 to TRBJ1-3; 9 bases fit TRBD1. With 7 bases clipped from V and 0 bases from J, the junction kept 8 bases outside the gene matches. The CDR3 runs to 16 residues. Germline V gene sequence: CDR1 SGHRS, CDR2 YFSETQ. CDR3 protein: CASENRGPNSGNTIYF. CDR3 DNA: TGCGCCAGCGAAAACAGGGGGCCGAACTCTGGAAACACCATATATTTT.

This chain joins TRBV12-5 and TRBJ2-7; D remains ambiguous. The CDR3 has 14 residues. Germline V lookup: CDR1 LGHNT, CDR2 FRNRAP. V shed 2 bases and J shed 2 bases, with 10 bases lying between them. CDR3 sequence: CASGLTGETYEQYV. For the CDR3, the DNA is TGTGCTAGTGGTTTGACTGGTGAGACCTACGAGCAGTACGTC.